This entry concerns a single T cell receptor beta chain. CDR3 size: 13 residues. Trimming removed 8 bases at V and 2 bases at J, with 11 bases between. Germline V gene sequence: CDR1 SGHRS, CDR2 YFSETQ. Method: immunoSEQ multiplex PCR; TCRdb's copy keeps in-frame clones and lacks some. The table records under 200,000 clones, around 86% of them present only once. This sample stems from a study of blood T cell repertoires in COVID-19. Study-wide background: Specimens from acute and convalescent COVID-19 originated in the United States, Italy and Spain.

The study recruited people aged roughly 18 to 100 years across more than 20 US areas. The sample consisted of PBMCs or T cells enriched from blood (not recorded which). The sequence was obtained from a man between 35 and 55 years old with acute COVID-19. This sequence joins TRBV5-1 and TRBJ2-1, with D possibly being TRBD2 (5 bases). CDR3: CASTDSAYNEQFF. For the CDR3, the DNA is TGCGCCAGTACGGACTCGGCCTACAATGAGCAGTTCTTC.